The rows below give T cell receptor beta chains drawn from one sample of a study of identical twins. Each CDR3 protein gets one entry after TCRdb re-called the 5' RACE reads with MiXCR. The table has roughly 1.6 million distinct CDR3 sequences, 32% seen once. The sample was cord blood. The receptors were gathered from a newborn girl in good health. Each CDR3 is given with its conserved first and last residue. D genes are given only for firm matches. Expanded clones are given a class, and other clones once, few, many or no size at all.

j_call: TRBJ2-7
v_call: TRBV7-9
d_call: TRBD1
clone_size: -
cdr3_aa: CASSLEPGTAYEQYF
cdr3_nt: TGTGCCAGCAGCTTAGAACCGGGGACAGCCTACGAGCAGTACTTC

j_call: TRBJ1-4
v_call: TRBV20-1
d_call: -
clone_size: -
cdr3_aa: CSARDRNEKLFF
cdr3_nt: TGCAGTGCTAGAGACAGGAATGAAAAACTGTTTTTT

j_call: TRBJ2-3
v_call: TRBV27
d_call: -
clone_size: many
cdr3_aa: CASSLRQLTDTQYF
cdr3_nt: TGTGCCAGCAGTTTGCGTCAGCTCACAGATACGCAGTATTTT

j_call: TRBJ2-7
v_call: TRBV20-1
d_call: TRBD2
clone_size: few
cdr3_aa: CSASSGRRSYEQYF
cdr3_nt: TGCAGTGCTAGTAGCGGGAGGCGCTCCTACGAGCAGTACTTC

j_call: TRBJ1-4
v_call: TRBV11-2
d_call: -
clone_size: -
cdr3_aa: CASSLVQRGFNEKLFF
cdr3_nt: TGTGCCAGCAGCTTAGTCCAGCGGGGGTTTAATGAAAAACTGTTTTTT

j_call: TRBJ2-1
v_call: TRBV20-1
d_call: -
clone_size: few
cdr3_aa: CSARGLPGDEQFF
cdr3_nt: TGCAGTGCTAGAGGACTACCAGGCGATGAGCAGTTCTTC

j_call: TRBJ1-4
v_call: TRBV6-5
d_call: TRBD1
clone_size: few
cdr3_aa: CASRQTGEGEKLFF
cdr3_nt: TGTGCCAGCAGGCAGACAGGGGAGGGTGAAAAACTGTTTTTT

j_call: TRBJ2-3
v_call: TRBV20-1
d_call: TRBD2
clone_size: -
cdr3_aa: CSATSGGGADTQYF
cdr3_nt: TGCAGTGCGACAAGCGGGGGAGGAGCAGATACGCAGTATTTT

j_call: TRBJ1-2
v_call: TRBV28
d_call: -
clone_size: -
cdr3_aa: CASSSWDPYGYTF
cdr3_nt: TGTGCCAGCAGTTCTTGGGACCCCTATGGCTACACCTTC

j_call: TRBJ1-1
v_call: TRBV7-9
d_call: -
clone_size: -
cdr3_aa: CASSLKGGPDTEAFF
cdr3_nt: TGTGCCAGCAGCTTAAAGGGGGGGCCGGACACTGAAGCTTTCTTT

j_call: TRBJ2-1
v_call: TRBV7-2
d_call: -
clone_size: once
cdr3_aa: CASSLAKGKRSYNEQFF
cdr3_nt: TGTGCCAGCAGCTTAGCAAAGGGGAAGAGATCCTACAATGAGCAGTTCTTC

j_call: TRBJ2-3
v_call: TRBV27
d_call: TRBD1
clone_size: -
cdr3_aa: CASSLQDRGPSTDTQYF
cdr3_nt: TGTGCCAGCAGTTTACAGGACAGGGGCCCGAGCACAGATACGCAGTATTTT

j_call: TRBJ1-2
v_call: TRBV10-3
d_call: -
clone_size: -
cdr3_aa: CAISESSGGDYGYTF
cdr3_nt: TGTGCCATCAGTGAGTCGTCGGGGGGGGACTATGGCTACACCTTC

j_call: TRBJ2-1
v_call: TRBV25-1
d_call: -
clone_size: -
cdr3_aa: CANSGRMHNEQFF
cdr3_nt: TGTGCCAACAGTGGAAGGATGCACAATGAGCAGTTCTTC

j_call: TRBJ2-3
v_call: TRBV7-9
d_call: TRBD1
clone_size: -
cdr3_aa: CASSLRRQGGDTQYF
cdr3_nt: TGTGCCAGCAGCTTGAGGAGACAGGGGGGAGATACGCAGTATTTT

j_call: TRBJ1-6
v_call: TRBV3-1
d_call: -
clone_size: -
cdr3_aa: CASSRGGVSYNSPLHF
cdr3_nt: TGTGCCAGCAGCCGAGGAGGGGTCTCCTATAATTCACCCCTCCACTTT

j_call: TRBJ2-3
v_call: TRBV13
d_call: TRBD2
clone_size: -
cdr3_aa: CASSWGLAGFKTQDTQYF
cdr3_nt: TGTGCCAGCAGCTGGGGACTAGCGGGCTTCAAAACGCAGGATACGCAGTATTTT

j_call: TRBJ2-5
v_call: TRBV29-1
d_call: -
clone_size: few
cdr3_aa: CSVRSDSAHQETQYF
cdr3_nt: TGCAGCGTTCGATCTGACTCTGCTCACCAAGAGACCCAGTACTTC

j_call: TRBJ2-3
v_call: TRBV10-2
d_call: TRBD2
clone_size: few
cdr3_aa: CASSESPSGITDTQYF
cdr3_nt: TGCGCCAGCAGTGAGTCGCCTAGCGGGATCACAGATACGCAGTATTTT

j_call: TRBJ1-4
v_call: TRBV20-1
d_call: -
clone_size: -
cdr3_aa: CSARDRSSGRHEKLFF
cdr3_nt: TGCAGTGCTAGAGACCGGAGCTCCGGGAGGCATGAAAAACTGTTTTTT

j_call: TRBJ2-1
v_call: TRBV9
d_call: TRBD2
clone_size: few
cdr3_aa: CASSVEALAGGSYNEQFF
cdr3_nt: TGTGCCAGCAGCGTAGAGGCGCTAGCGGGGGGCTCCTACAATGAGCAGTTCTTC

j_call: TRBJ1-6
v_call: TRBV15
d_call: TRBD1
clone_size: -
cdr3_aa: CATSRATGWGQGNSPLHF
cdr3_nt: TGTGCCACCAGCAGAGCTACCGGGTGGGGACAGGGGAATTCACCCCTCCACTTT

j_call: TRBJ2-7
v_call: TRBV3-1
d_call: -
clone_size: -
cdr3_aa: CASSPGTSPNEQYF
cdr3_nt: TGTGCCAGCAGCCCGGGGACGTCTCCTAACGAGCAGTACTTC

j_call: TRBJ2-7
v_call: TRBV12-3/TRBV12-4
d_call: -
clone_size: many
cdr3_aa: CASRGRADYEQYF
cdr3_nt: TGTGCCAGCAGGGGCAGGGCCGACTACGAGCAGTACTTC

j_call: TRBJ2-2
v_call: TRBV20-1
d_call: -
clone_size: -
cdr3_aa: CSARDPDTGELFF
cdr3_nt: TGCAGTGCTAGAGATCCCGACACCGGGGAGCTGTTTTTT

j_call: TRBJ2-1
v_call: TRBV5-1
d_call: TRBD1
clone_size: -
cdr3_aa: CASSLQGANPYNEQFF
cdr3_nt: TGCGCCAGCAGCTTACAGGGGGCGAATCCCTACAATGAGCAGTTCTTC

j_call: TRBJ2-2
v_call: TRBV20-1
d_call: TRBD2
clone_size: -
cdr3_aa: CSARVAGVDTGELFF
cdr3_nt: TGCAGTGCTAGAGTAGCGGGGGTCGACACCGGGGAGCTGTTTTTT